Listed below are T cell receptor beta chains from one sample, sequenced in a study of T cells in Graves' hyperthyroidism and ophthalmopathy. Via MiXCR, TCRdb re-called the multiplex PCR reads, giving one row per CDR3 protein. The data contain under 350,000 distinct CDR3 sequences, about an eighth of them singletons. Sequencing was performed on blood. The source of these receptors is a woman in her thirties or forties with Graves' hyperthyroidism. Each CDR3 is given with its conserved first and last residue. Fields, in order: CDR3 DNA, CDR3 protein, V gene, CDR3 length, D gene, J gene, clone size. D genes are given only for firm matches. Clone size is stated in some rows and not others, as once, few, many or a class when expanded.

TGTGCCAGCACCTCGCACAATGAGCAGTTCTTC	CASTSHNEQFF	TRBV28	11	.	TRBJ2-1	many
TGCGCCAGCAGCTTGGTAAGGGGAACGGCGATCGATACGCAGTATTTT	CASSLVRGTAIDTQYF	TRBV5-1	16	.	TRBJ2-3	many
TGTGCCAGCAGTAGGGACTACTACAATGAGCAGTTCTTC	CASSRDYYNEQFF	TRBV6-1	13	TRBD2	TRBJ2-1	.
TGTGCCAGCAGTTTTAGGTTCTACGAGCAGTACTTC	CASSFRFYEQYF	TRBV12-3/TRBV12-4	12	.	TRBJ2-7	many
TGTGCCAGTAGGGTGGACAGGGAGGACACTGAAGCTTTCTTT	CASRVDREDTEAFF	TRBV19	14	TRBD1	TRBJ1-1	.
TGCAGCGTTGAACGCCTGGCTACTAATGAAAAACTGTTTTTT	CSVERLATNEKLFF	TRBV29-1	14	.	TRBJ1-4	many
TGTGCCAGCAGTTTCGCGGACAGGGTAGCCGAAAAACTGTTTTTT	CASSFADRVAEKLFF	TRBV28	15	TRBD1	TRBJ1-4	many
TGTGCCATCAGTGGACAGGGCGGCACCGGGGAGCTGTTTTTT	CAISGQGGTGELFF	TRBV10-3	14	TRBD1	TRBJ2-2	many
TGTGCCAGCAAACGGGAGAGGGGACAAGAGACCCAGTACTTC	CASKRERGQETQYF	TRBV2	14	.	TRBJ2-5	many
TGTGCCTGGAGTGCGGACAAGCATGGAAACACCATATATTTT	CAWSADKHGNTIYF	TRBV30	14	.	TRBJ1-3	many
TGCAGTGCTAGATCGTTGGGGGCGCCTCTCGAGCAGTACTTC	CSARSLGAPLEQYF	TRBV20-1	14	.	TRBJ2-7	many
TGTGCCAGTAGTGACTGGAGGAGAAACACCATATATTTT	CASSDWRRNTIYF	TRBV19	13	.	TRBJ1-3	.
TGTGCCAGCAGCTCCAGACTGGTCACCGGGGAGCTGTTTTTT	CASSSRLVTGELFF	TRBV7-2	14	.	TRBJ2-2	many
TGTGCCAGCAGCTTAGACCAGGGAACGACAGATACGCAGTATTTT	CASSLDQGTTDTQYF	TRBV13	15	.	TRBJ2-3	many
TGTGCCAGCCAGGACAGGGGGCGCAACCAGCCCCAGCATTTT	CASQDRGRNQPQHF	TRBV2	14	TRBD1	TRBJ1-5	.
TGTGCCAGCACCCGGGGCCTTTACGACAATGAGCAGTTCTTC	CASTRGLYDNEQFF	TRBV11-2	14	.	TRBJ2-1	many
TGTGCCATCAGGGGCGAGGGGACAGGGGGCTACGAGCAGTACTTC	CAIRGEGTGGYEQYF	TRBV10-3	15	TRBD1	TRBJ2-7	many
TGTGCCAGCAGTGGACAGGGGAAGACCCAGTACTTC	CASSGQGKTQYF	TRBV7-9	12	TRBD1	TRBJ2-5	many
TGTGCCAGCAGGAGGACAGGGGGGTTGGATGAGCAGTTCTTC	CASRRTGGLDEQFF	TRBV11-3	14	TRBD1	TRBJ2-1	many
TGCAGTGCTAGAGATCTAAGGACCGACTATGGCTACACCTTC	CSARDLRTDYGYTF	TRBV20-1	14	.	TRBJ1-2	many
TGTGCCAGTAGTATTCAAGGGGAGGGTCAGCCCCAGCATTTT	CASSIQGEGQPQHF	TRBV19	14	.	TRBJ1-5	.
TGCGCCAGCACCGTTACGGGGAATAATGAAAAACTGTTTTTT	CASTVTGNNEKLFF	TRBV10-2	14	.	TRBJ1-4	.
TGCGCCAGCAGCTTGGCTACCAACTCCTACAATGAGCAGTTCTTC	CASSLATNSYNEQFF	TRBV5-1	15	.	TRBJ2-1	few
TGTGCCAGCAGCTTCCGGGACGGACTTGAAAAACTGTTTTTT	CASSFRDGLEKLFF	TRBV5-6	14	.	TRBJ1-4	many
TGTGCCAGCAGCCCCTCCCTCTCAGGGCGATACTCTGGAAACACCATATATTTT	CASSPSLSGRYSGNTIYF	TRBV13	18	.	TRBJ1-3	many
TGCAGCGTCGGGAGCCGATCAGATACGCAGTATTTT	CSVGSRSDTQYF	TRBV29-1	12	.	TRBJ2-3	many
TGTGCCAGCAGCCCTCAAGCGGGGGGGACTTTCTTT	CASSPQAGGTFF	TRBV7-9	12	.	TRBJ1-1	many
TGTGCCAGCAGCCAAGAATCAAGCCATGAAAAACTGTTTTTT	CASSQESSHEKLFF	TRBV3-1	14	.	TRBJ1-4	many
TGTGCCAGCAGCTCTCCGGGACTAGCGGCAAAAAAGTATGAGCAGTTCTTC	CASSSPGLAAKKYEQFF	TRBV7-2	17	TRBD2	TRBJ2-1	many
TGCGCCAGCAGCCAACCTCGGGCGGGTCAAGCCTACGAGCAGTACTTC	CASSQPRAGQAYEQYF	TRBV4-1	16	.	TRBJ2-7	few
TGTGCCAGTAGTATAGGTGGGACGGCGGTCCAAGAGACCCAGTACTTC	CASSIGGTAVQETQYF	TRBV19	16	.	TRBJ2-5	few
TGTGCCAGCAGCCGGGGAGACTGGAGGGAGACCCAGTACTTC	CASSRGDWRETQYF	TRBV7-8	14	.	TRBJ2-5	many
TGTGCCAGCAGTCCCCCCCAACCGGCGACTAATGAAAAACTGTTTTTT	CASSPPQPATNEKLFF	TRBV12-3/TRBV12-4	16	.	TRBJ1-4	many
TGTGCCAGCAGGCTAGGTGGCCAGCCCCAGCATTTT	CASRLGGQPQHF	TRBV2	12	.	TRBJ1-5	many
TGTGCCAGCAGGGACAGGGGGGGTCCGCCCCAGCATTTT	CASRDRGGPPQHF	TRBV6-2/TRBV6-3	13	TRBD1	TRBJ1-5	.
TGTGCCGGGACAGGGCTCACCAAAAACATTCAGTACTTC	CAGTGLTKNIQYF	TRBV2	13	TRBD1	TRBJ2-4	many
TGTGCCAGCAGTTACAACCAGATGAACACTGAAGCTTTCTTT	CASSYNQMNTEAFF	TRBV6-5	14	.	TRBJ1-1	many
TGTGCCACCAGCACAACCGGGGCAGGGGGTTCACTAGGCTATGGCTACACCTTC	CATSTTGAGGSLGYGYTF	TRBV15	18	TRBD1	TRBJ1-2	.
TGTGCCAGCAGCTTAGTATCCGGGTGGGACCTCTCGAGGGAGCAGTACTTC	CASSLVSGWDLSREQYF	TRBV7-2	17	.	TRBJ2-7	many
TGTGCCAGCAGCTTAGGCCGGACAGGGGCCGAGACCCAGTACTTC	CASSLGRTGAETQYF	TRBV7-2	15	TRBD1	TRBJ2-5	many
TGTGCCAGCAGCCAAGAGCCAAGTACCGCCGTAGTCACTGAAGCTTTCTTT	CASSQEPSTAVVTEAFF	TRBV3-1	17	.	TRBJ1-1	many
TGCAGTGCTAGGAGGATTAGCGGCCTCACAGATACGCAGTATTTT	CSARRISGLTDTQYF	TRBV20-1	15	.	TRBJ2-3	many
TGCGCCAGCAGCCCAGGCCGAGGGGATGGCTACACCTTC	CASSPGRGDGYTF	TRBV5-1	13	.	TRBJ1-2	many
TGTGCCAGCAGCTTATTAACTAGCGAGACCCAGTACTTC	CASSLLTSETQYF	TRBV7-9	13	.	TRBJ2-5	few
TGTGCCAGCAGCTTAGAAAGTCGGCTAATGAACACTGAAGCTTTCTTT	CASSLESRLMNTEAFF	TRBV11-3	16	.	TRBJ1-1	.
TGTGCCAGCAGCCTCAAGACAGGGTCCCTGAATTCACCCCTCCACTTT	CASSLKTGSLNSPLHF	TRBV3-1	16	TRBD1	TRBJ1-6	few
TGTGCCAGCAGCCCCTTGTCCAGCACAGATACGCAGTATTTT	CASSPLSSTDTQYF	TRBV7-9	14	.	TRBJ2-3	many
TGCGCCAGCACCGAACAGGGGGCCAATTCACCCCTCCACTTT	CASTEQGANSPLHF	TRBV5-1	14	TRBD1	TRBJ1-6	few
TGTGCCAGCAGGGGTCTGGCGGGTTCTGCTGCCTCCTACAATGAGCAGTTCTTC	CASRGLAGSAASYNEQFF	TRBV2	18	.	TRBJ2-1	.
TGTGCCAGCAGCTTCTCACTAGCGGGAGCCGGAGAGACCCAGTACTTC	CASSFSLAGAGETQYF	TRBV7-9	16	TRBD2	TRBJ2-5	few
TGTGCCAGCAGTTACCCCCTTATAGGACTAGCGGAAGAGACCCAGTACTTC	CASSYPLIGLAEETQYF	TRBV6-2/TRBV6-3	17	TRBD2	TRBJ2-5	many
TGCGCCAACAGCCGCGGGACTAGCGGGAGGAATGAGCAGTTCTTC	CANSRGTSGRNEQFF	TRBV4-1	15	TRBD2	TRBJ2-1	.
TGTGCCTGGAGTGTATCCCTAGCGGGCAATCAGCCCCAGCATTTT	CAWSVSLAGNQPQHF	TRBV30	15	.	TRBJ1-5	many
TGTGCCATCAGTTGGGAGTCAGGAGAGACCCAGTACTTC	CAISWESGETQYF	TRBV10-3	13	.	TRBJ2-5	many
TGTGCCAGCAGTTTGGGTAGCCTAGGAGCTTTCTTT	CASSLGSLGAFF	TRBV12-3/TRBV12-4	12	.	TRBJ1-1	many
TGTGCCAGCAGTTTATCTGGGACAGCCTACGAGCAGTACTTC	CASSLSGTAYEQYF	TRBV27	14	TRBD1	TRBJ2-7	many
TGTGCCAGCAGCACACGGACTATTAGCACCGGGGAGCTGTTTTTT	CASSTRTISTGELFF	TRBV11-3	15	.	TRBJ2-2	many
TGTGCCAGCAGACTAGCGGGACTTACGTTCTTC	CASRLAGLTFF	TRBV19	11	TRBD2	TRBJ2-1	few